This entry features one TCR beta chain sequence. Its antigen is still unknown. The CDR3 has 13 residues. Germline V gene sequence: CDR1 SGHAT, CDR2 FQNNGV. The junction had 6 bases not matched to a gene; V was cut back by 0 bases and J by 11 bases. The sample belongs to a study of T cells after posttransplantation cyclophosphamide. Points from the study as a whole: Later blood repertoires were often dominated by clones from the donor CD8+ memory compartment.

TCRdb's table, derived via immunoSEQ multiplex PCR, lists solely in-frame clones and lacks some. The data contain some 54,000 clones, roughly 94% of them singletons. Sequencing was done on a sample of PBMCs. J is TRBJ1-1 and V is TRBV11-2; 7 bases fit TRBD1. This TCR was sampled from a woman aged 25 to 39 in good health and a related stem cell transplant donor. The CDR3 DNA is TGTGCCAGCAGCTTAGATCGGCAGGGGGACGCTTTCTTT. This sequence encodes CASSLDRQGDAFF.